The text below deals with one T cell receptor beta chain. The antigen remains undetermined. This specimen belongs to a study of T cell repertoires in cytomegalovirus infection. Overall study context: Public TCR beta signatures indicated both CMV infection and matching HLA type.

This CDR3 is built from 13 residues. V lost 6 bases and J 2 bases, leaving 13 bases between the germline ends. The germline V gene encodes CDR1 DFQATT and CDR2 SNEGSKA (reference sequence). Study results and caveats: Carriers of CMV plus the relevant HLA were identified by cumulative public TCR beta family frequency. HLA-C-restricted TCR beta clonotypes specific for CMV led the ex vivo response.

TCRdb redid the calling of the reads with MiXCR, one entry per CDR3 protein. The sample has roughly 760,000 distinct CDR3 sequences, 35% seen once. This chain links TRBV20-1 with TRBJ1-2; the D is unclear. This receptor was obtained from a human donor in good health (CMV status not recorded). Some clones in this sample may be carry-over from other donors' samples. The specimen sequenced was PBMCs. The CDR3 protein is CSAALTVNYGYTF. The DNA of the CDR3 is TGCAGTGCGGCATTAACAGTAAACTATGGCTACACCTTC.